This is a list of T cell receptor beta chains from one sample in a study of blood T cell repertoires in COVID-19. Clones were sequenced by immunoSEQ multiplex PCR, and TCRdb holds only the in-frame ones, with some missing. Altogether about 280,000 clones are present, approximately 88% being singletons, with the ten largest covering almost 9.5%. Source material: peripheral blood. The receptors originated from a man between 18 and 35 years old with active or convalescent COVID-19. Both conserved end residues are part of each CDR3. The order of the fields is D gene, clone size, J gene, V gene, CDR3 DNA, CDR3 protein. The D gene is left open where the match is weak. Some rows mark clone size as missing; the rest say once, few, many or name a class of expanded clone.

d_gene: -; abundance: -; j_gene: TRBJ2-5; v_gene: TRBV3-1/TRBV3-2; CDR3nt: TGTGCCAGCAGCCAAGTTAGCGAGGGCCAAGAGACCCAGTACTTC; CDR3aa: CASSQVSEGQETQYF
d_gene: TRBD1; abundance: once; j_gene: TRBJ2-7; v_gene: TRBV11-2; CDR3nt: TGTGCCAGCAGCTTAGTTTTGACAGGGACCTACGAGCAGTACTTC; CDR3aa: CASSLVLTGTYEQYF
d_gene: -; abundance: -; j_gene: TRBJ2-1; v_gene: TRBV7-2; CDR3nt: TGTGCCAGCAGCTTAGGGGGACTCGGGTACAATGAGCAGTTCTTC; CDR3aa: CASSLGGLGYNEQFF
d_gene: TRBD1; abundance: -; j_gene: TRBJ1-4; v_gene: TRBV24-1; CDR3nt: TGTGCCACCAGTGGGGTTGTAGGGACAGGAACTCGCAGCGGAGCTAATGAAAAACTGTTTTTT; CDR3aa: CATSGVVGTGTRSGANEKLFF
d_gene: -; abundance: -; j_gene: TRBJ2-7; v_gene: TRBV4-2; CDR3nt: TGTGCCAGCAGCCAAGACTCAGGGGCGGCCTACGAGCAGTACTTC; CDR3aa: CASSQDSGAAYEQYF
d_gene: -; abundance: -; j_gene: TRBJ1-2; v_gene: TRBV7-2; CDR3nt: TGTGCCAGCAGCTTAACAGGGCCCTATGGCTACACCTTC; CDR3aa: CASSLTGPYGYTF
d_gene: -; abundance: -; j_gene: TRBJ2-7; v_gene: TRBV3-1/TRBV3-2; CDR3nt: TGTGCCAGCAGCCAGGGCCCCGAGCAGTACTTC; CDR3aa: CASSQGPEQYF
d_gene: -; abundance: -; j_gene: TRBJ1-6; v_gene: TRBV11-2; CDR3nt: TGTGCCAGCAGCTTAGTGGCAGGGGATGGCTCACCCCTCCACTTT; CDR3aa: CASSLVAGDGSPLHF
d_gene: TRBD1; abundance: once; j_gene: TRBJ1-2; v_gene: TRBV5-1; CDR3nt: TGCGCCAGCAGCTCTGACAGGGCCAACTATGGCTACACCTTC; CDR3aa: CASSSDRANYGYTF
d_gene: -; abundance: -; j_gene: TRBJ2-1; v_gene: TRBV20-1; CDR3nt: TGCAGTGCTAGTCCCTATATTCTAGCGTTGTCAGGGACGAGTGGGTTCTTC; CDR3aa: CSASPYILALSGTSGFF
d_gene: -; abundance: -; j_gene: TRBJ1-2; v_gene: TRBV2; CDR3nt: TGTGCCAGCAGTGATCGCGGGGGTTGGTATGGCTACACCTTC; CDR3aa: CASSDRGGWYGYTF
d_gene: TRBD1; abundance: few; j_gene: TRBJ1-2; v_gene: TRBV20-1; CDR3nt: TGCAGTTCCTTGACAGGGACTGGCTACACCTTC; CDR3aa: CSSLTGTGYTF
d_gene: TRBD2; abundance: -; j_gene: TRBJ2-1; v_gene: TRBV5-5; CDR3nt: TGTGCCAGCAGCTTGACTAGCGGGGACAATGAGCAGTTCTTC; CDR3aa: CASSLTSGDNEQFF
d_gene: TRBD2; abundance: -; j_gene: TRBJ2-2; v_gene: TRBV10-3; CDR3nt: TGTGCCGCCGGACTAGTTGGTACCGGGGAGCTGTTTTTT; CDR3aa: CAAGLVGTGELFF
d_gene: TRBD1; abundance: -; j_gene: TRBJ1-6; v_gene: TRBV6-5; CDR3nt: TGTGCCAGCAGACGGGACAGTAATTCACCCCTCCACTTT; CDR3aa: CASRRDSNSPLHF
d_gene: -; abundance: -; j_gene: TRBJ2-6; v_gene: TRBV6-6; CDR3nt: TGTGCCAGCAGTGGCCCTAGAGACGGGGCCAACGTCCTGACTTTC; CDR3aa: CASSGPRDGANVLTF
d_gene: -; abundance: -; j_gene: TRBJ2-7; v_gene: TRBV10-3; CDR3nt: TGTGCCATCAGTGGCCTCGGGTCGCACGAGCAGTACTTC; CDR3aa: CAISGLGSHEQYF
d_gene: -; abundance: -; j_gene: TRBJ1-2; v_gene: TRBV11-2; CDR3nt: TGTGCCAGCAGCTTAAGCGCTCTAAACTATGGCTACACCTTC; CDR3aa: CASSLSALNYGYTF
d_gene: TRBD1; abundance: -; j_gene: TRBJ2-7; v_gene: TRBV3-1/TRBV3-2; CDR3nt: TGTGCCAGCAGCCAGCTGGGACAGGGGGACGAGCAGTACTTC; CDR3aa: CASSQLGQGDEQYF
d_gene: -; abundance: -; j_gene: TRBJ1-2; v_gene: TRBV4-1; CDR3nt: TGCGCCAGCAGCCAAGTTGGCCAGGACACCTATGGCTACACCTTC; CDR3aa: CASSQVGQDTYGYTF
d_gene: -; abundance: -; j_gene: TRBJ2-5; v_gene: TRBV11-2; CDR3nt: TGTGCCAGCAGCCGTTCCCAGAACGCCCGAGAGACCCAGTACTTC; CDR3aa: CASSRSQNARETQYF
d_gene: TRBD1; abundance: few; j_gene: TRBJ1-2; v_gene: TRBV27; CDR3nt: TGTGCCAGCAGTCCCCTCTTTGCAGGGGGCCATGGCTACACCTTC; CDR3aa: CASSPLFAGGHGYTF
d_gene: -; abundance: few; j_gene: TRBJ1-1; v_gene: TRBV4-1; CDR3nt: TGCGCCAGCAGCCTAGGGAGGACTGAAGCTTTCTTT; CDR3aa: CASSLGRTEAFF
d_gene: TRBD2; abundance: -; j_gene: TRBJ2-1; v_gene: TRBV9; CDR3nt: TGTGCCAGCAGCGTCCTAGCGGGGCGCCGGGGCGAGCAGTTCTTC; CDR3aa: CASSVLAGRRGEQFF
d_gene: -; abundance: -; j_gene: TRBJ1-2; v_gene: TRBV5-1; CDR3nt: TGCGCCAGCAGCTTGGATCCCCAGGACTATGGCTACACCTTC; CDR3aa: CASSLDPQDYGYTF
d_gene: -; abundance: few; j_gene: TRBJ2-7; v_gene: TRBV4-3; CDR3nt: TGCGCCAGCAGCCAAGGACAAAACTACGAGCAGTACTTC; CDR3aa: CASSQGQNYEQYF
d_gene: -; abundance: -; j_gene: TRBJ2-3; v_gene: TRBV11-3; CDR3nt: TGTGCCAGCAGCCCCTATAGGGGGAACACAGATACGCAGTATTTT; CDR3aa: CASSPYRGNTDTQYF
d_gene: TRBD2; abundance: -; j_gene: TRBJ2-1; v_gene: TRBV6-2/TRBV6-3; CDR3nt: TGTGCCAGCAGCCAAACGACTAGCGGGGGGAATGAGCAGTTCTTC; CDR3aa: CASSQTTSGGNEQFF
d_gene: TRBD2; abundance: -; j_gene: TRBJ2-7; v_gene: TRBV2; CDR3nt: TGTGCCAGCAGTGTAATGGGACTAGCGGGGGAGCAGTACTTC; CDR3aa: CASSVMGLAGEQYF
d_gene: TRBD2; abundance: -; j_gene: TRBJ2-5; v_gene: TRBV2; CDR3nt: TGTGCCAGCAGGGACCTGGCTAGCGGGGGGGAGACCCAGTACTTC; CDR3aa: CASRDLASGGETQYF
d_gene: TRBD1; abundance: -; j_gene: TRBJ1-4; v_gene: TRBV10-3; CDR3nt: TGTGCCATCAGTGAGAGGGGACAGGGGAATGAAAAACTGTTTTTT; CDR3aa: CAISERGQGNEKLFF
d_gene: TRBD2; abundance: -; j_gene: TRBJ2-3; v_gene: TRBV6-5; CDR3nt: TGTGCCAGCAGCCGGACTAGCGGGGGGGAAACGCAGTATTTT; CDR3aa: CASSRTSGGETQYF
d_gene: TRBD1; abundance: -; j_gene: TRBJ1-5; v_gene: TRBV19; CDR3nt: TGTGCCAGCGAGACAGGGTACAATCAGCCCCAGCATTTT; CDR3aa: CASETGYNQPQHF
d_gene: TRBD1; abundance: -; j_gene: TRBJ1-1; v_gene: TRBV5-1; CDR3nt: TGCGCCAGCAGCTGGGGACAGGGAATGAACACTGAAGCTTTCTTT; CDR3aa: CASSWGQGMNTEAFF
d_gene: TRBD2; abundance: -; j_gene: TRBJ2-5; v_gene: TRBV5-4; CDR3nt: TGTGCCAGCAGCCTAGGACTAGCGGGGGGGTACGAGACCCAGTACTTC; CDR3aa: CASSLGLAGGYETQYF
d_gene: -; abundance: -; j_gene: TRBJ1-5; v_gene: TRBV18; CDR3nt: TGTGCCAGCTCACCGTCCGGACAGAGCAATCAGCCCCAGCATTTT; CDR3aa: CASSPSGQSNQPQHF
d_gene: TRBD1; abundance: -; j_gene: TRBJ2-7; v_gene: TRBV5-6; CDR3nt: TGTGCCAGCAGCTATGGGACAGGCCCCTACGAGCAGTACTTC; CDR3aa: CASSYGTGPYEQYF
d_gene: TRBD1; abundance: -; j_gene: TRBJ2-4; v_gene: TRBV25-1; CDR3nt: TGTGCCACCCTAAGGGAGACAGGGGGGATATACATTCAGTACTTC; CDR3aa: CATLRETGGIYIQYF
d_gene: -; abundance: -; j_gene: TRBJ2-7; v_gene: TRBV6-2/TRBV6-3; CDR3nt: TGTGCCAGCAGTTCCCCCTGGAACTACCCCTACGAGCAGTACTTC; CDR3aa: CASSSPWNYPYEQYF
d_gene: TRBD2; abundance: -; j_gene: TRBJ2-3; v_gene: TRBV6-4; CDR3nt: TGTGCCAGCAGGGACTTAGCGGGGGCGCAGTATTTT; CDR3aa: CASRDLAGAQYF
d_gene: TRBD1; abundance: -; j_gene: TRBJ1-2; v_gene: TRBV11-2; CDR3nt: TGTGCCAGCAGCTTGGGTGGACAGGTGTCAGCTAACTATGGCTACACCTTC; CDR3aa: CASSLGGQVSANYGYTF
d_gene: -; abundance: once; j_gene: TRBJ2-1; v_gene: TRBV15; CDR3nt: TGTGCCACCAGGACGACTAGGGAATCCTACAATGAGCAGTTCTTC; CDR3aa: CATRTTRESYNEQFF
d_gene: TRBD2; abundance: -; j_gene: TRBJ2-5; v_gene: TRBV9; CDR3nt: TGTGCCAGCAGCGTAGTAGGCGGGGGCCAAGAGACCCAGTACTTC; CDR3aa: CASSVVGGGQETQYF
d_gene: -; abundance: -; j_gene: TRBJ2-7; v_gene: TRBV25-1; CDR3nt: TGTGCCAGCAGTGGCGACAAGTCCTACGAGCAGTACTTC; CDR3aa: CASSGDKSYEQYF
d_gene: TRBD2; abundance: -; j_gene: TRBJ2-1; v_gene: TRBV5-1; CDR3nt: TGCGCCAGCAGCTGGAATAGCGGGGGGGCTTACAATGAGCAGTTCTTC; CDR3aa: CASSWNSGGAYNEQFF